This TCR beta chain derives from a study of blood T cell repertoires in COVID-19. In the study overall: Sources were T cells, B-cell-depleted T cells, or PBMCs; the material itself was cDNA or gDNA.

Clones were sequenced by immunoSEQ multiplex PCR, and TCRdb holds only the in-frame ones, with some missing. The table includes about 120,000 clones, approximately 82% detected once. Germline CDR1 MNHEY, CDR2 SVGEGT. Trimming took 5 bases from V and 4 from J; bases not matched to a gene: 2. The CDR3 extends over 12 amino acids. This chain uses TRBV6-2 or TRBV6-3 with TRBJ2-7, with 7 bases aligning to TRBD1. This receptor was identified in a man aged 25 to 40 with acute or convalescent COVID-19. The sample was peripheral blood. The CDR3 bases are TGTGCCAGCAGTAAGGACAGGTACGAGCAGTACTTC. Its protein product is CASSKDRYEQYF.